Described below is a single T cell receptor beta chain sequence and its context. Here immunoSEQ multiplex PCR was the method, and the copy in TCRdb shows in-frame clones only, minus some. This table has under 30,000 clones, 70% to 90% appearing once. V dropped 0 bases and J dropped 0 bases, with 6 bases sitting between them. CDR3 size: 14 residues. Germline-derived CDR1 and CDR2 are SGHRS and YFSETQ. The sample belongs to a study of T cell changes during pregnancy in multiple sclerosis. V and J are TRBV5-1 and TRBJ1-1; D not resolved. The material sequenced was CD8+ T cells from peripheral blood mononuclear cells, taken after pregnancy. This receptor was obtained from a female donor with multiple sclerosis, enrolled in a pregnancy study. Here the CDR3 DNA reads TGCGCCAGCAGCTTGGACAGAATGAACACTGAAGCTTTCTTT. Its protein is CASSLDRMNTEAFF.